One sample yielded the 15 T cell receptor beta chains listed below, sequenced in a study of OX40 agonist ivuxolimab in advanced cancers. The repertoire was sequenced with immunoSEQ multiplex PCR; TCRdb's copy has only in-frame clones and lacks some. The sample shows 75,000 to 100,000 clones, roughly 90% of them seen only once. The source was CD4+ or CD8+ T cells sorted from blood, collected in a trial of the OX40 agonist ivuxolimab. Source of these receptors: an adult with an advanced solid tumor such as melanoma, head and neck, liver or kidney cancer.

V is TRBV19 and J is TRBJ2-2; the D gene could be TRBD1 or TRBD2 (5 bases each). This CDR3 has 20 amino acids. Germline-derived CDR1 and CDR2 are LNHDA and SQIVND (reference sequence). The V end was cut by 0 bases, the J end by 7 bases, with 27 bases between. The CDR3 region is CASSIDGRPGYRGSGGELFF. The CDR3 region has the DNA TGTGCCAGTAGTATAGATGGCCGACCAGGGTATCGAGGAAGCGGCGGGGAGCTGTTTTTT. Using reference TRBV19 and TRBJ2-2 for the parts outside the CDR3, the full variable domain is DGGITQSPKYLFRKEGQNVTLSCEQNLNHDAMYWYRQDPGQGLRLIYYSQIVNDFQKGDIAEGYSVSREKKESFPLTVTSAQKNPTAFYLCASSIDGRPGYRGSGGELFFGEGSRLTVL.

The rearrangement uses TRBV5-6 and TRBJ2-2; D gene ambiguous. The CDR3 is 13 amino acids. The V end lost 3 bases, the J end lost 2 bases, and 5 bases lay between the germline ends. CDR1 is SGHDT, CDR2 YYEEEE, per germline. Written as DNA, the CDR3 is TGTGCCAGCAGCTACGGTAACACCGGGGAGCTGTTTTTT. As protein: CASSYGNTGELFF. Looking up the rest from reference TRBV5-6 and TRBJ2-2 gives the full variable domain: DAGVTQSPTHLIKTRGQQVTLRCSPKSGHDTVSWYQQALGQGPQFIFQYYEEEERQRGNFPDRFSGHQFPNYSSELNVNALLLGDSALYLCASSYGNTGELFFGEGSRLTVL.

This clone has only a few counts. The chain uses TRBV5-8 and TRBJ1-2, with 12 bases matching TRBD1. This CDR3 is built from 16 residues. After removal of 3 bases from V and 8 bases from J, the junction contained 11 bases not matched to a gene. Per germline, CDR1 SGHTS and CDR2 YDEGEE. CDR3 in DNA: TGTGCCAGCAGCTGGGACAGGGGGCAACGAGATCCCGGCTACACCTTC. Protein: CASSWDRGQRDPGYTF.

V is TRBV10-2 and J is TRBJ2-3; D uncertain. The CDR3 is 13 residues long. Germline V gene lookup returns CDR1 WSHSY and CDR2 SAAADI. Trimming pared 6 bases from V and 2 bases from J, leaving 9 bases between. The CDR3 here is CASSPRPTDTQYF. The DNA for the CDR3 is TGCGCCAGCAGCCCACGGCCCACAGATACGCAGTATTTT.

V and J are TRBV18 and TRBJ2-2; 7 positions agree with TRBD2. CDR3 length equals 16 residues. The J segment lost 1 base and the V segment lost 2 bases, leaving 4 bases of the junction unmatched. The V gene's germline CDR1 is KGHSH and CDR2 LQKENI. The DNA for the CDR3 is TGTGCCAGCTCACCAAGGCCTAGCGGGAACACCGGGGAGCTGTTTTTT. The encoded protein is CASSPRPSGNTGELFF. Full variable domain (rest looked up from reference TRBV18 and TRBJ2-2): NAGVMQNPRHLVRRRGQEARLRCSPMKGHSHVYWYRQLPEEGLKFMVYLQKENIIDESGMPKERFSAEFPKEGPSILRIQQVVRGDSAAYFCASSPRPSGNTGELFFGEGSRLTVL.

The chain is built from TRBV28 and TRBJ1-2; 7 nucleotides agree with TRBD1. The V gene end was trimmed by 10 bases and the J gene end by 7 bases; junction bases not matched to a gene: 15. The length of the CDR3 is 14 residues. Germline values: CDR1 MDHEN, CDR2 SYDVKM. The CDR3 nucleotides are TGTGCCACATCGACAGGGCCCAGCCGGGGTGGCTACACCTTC. It is translated as CATSTGPSRGGYTF.

The rearrangement uses TRBV19 and TRBJ2-1; 7 nucleotides agree with TRBD2. The junction had 16 bases not matched to a gene; V was cut back by 5 bases and J by 0 bases. The CDR3 loop spans 19 amino acids. Germline-derived CDR1 and CDR2 are LNHDA and SQIVND (reference sequence). The CDR3: CASSPYGPQGGSSYNEQFF. In nucleotides, the CDR3 is TGTGCCAGTAGTCCCTACGGTCCCCAGGGCGGGAGCTCCTACAATGAGCAGTTCTTC.

This sequence joins TRBV18 and TRBJ2-5, with D perhaps TRBD2 (5 bases). Germline assignment: CDR1 KGHSH and CDR2 LQKENI. This CDR3 spans 13 amino acids. Trimming took off 6 bases at V and 0 bases at J, with 8 bases between the two ends. CDR3 sequence reads: CASSRGNQETQYF. CDR3 bases: TGTGCCAGCTCTCGGGGAAACCAAGAGACCCAGTACTTC.

The CDR3 sequence is CASSLFRARTSTDTQYF. Written as DNA, the CDR3 is TGTGCCAGCAGCTTGTTCCGGGCCCGTACCAGCACAGATACGCAGTATTTT. The chain links TRBV5-6 to TRBJ2-3; no firm D call. The CDR3 has 17 residues. Deletions cut 1 base from V and 0 bases from J, with 15 bases between. Per the germline V gene, CDR1 is SGHDT and CDR2 is YYEEEE.

The chain combines TRBV5-5 with TRBJ2-3, with TRBD2 matching over 12 bases. The germline V gene has CDR1 SGHKS and CDR2 YYEKEE (reference sequence). V was clipped by 7 bases and J by 0 bases; unmatched bases: 9. This CDR3 has 17 residues. The CDR3 here is CASGRAGTSGSTDTQYF. The CDR3 nucleotides are TGTGCCAGCGGCAGGGCCGGGACTAGCGGGAGCACAGATACGCAGTATTTT.

The V call is TRBV2, the J call TRBJ2-7; the match to TRBD2 covers 10 bases. Trimming cost V 5 bases and J 3 bases; bases outside gene matches: 7. Germline loops: CDR1 SNHLY, CDR2 FYNNEI. The CDR3 totals 15 residues. CDR3 loop: CASSLLAGVVYEQYF. In nucleotides, the CDR3 is TGTGCCAGCAGTCTTCTAGCGGGAGTAGTCTACGAGCAGTACTTC.

The chain carries TRBV2 and TRBJ2-3; 8 nucleotides agree with TRBD2. CDR1 is SNHLY, CDR2 FYNNEI, per germline. This CDR3 spans 16 amino acids. J was trimmed by 6 bases and V by 7 bases; bases with no gene match: 15. The DNA for the CDR3 is TGTGCCAGCACTAAACAACCGGGACTAGGTTCGGATACGCAGTATTTT. Residues: CASTKQPGLGSDTQYF.

The chain combines TRBV5-5 with TRBJ1-2; 7 bases map to TRBD1. The J segment lost 6 bases and the V segment lost 2 bases, leaving 1 base of the junction unmatched. Germline V gene sequence: CDR1 SGHKS, CDR2 YYEKEE (reference sequence). This CDR3 spans 12 amino acids. The CDR3 reads CASSFTGDGYTF. As DNA, the CDR3 is TGTGCCAGCAGCTTTACAGGGGATGGCTACACCTTC.

This chain uses TRBV5-1 with TRBJ1-1, with 8 positions matching TRBD1. Germline CDR1 reads SGHRS; CDR2 reads YFSETQ. This CDR3 has 15 residues. The junction had 7 bases not matched to a gene; V was cut back by 2 bases and J by 4 bases. The CDR3 DNA is TGCGCCAGCAGCTTTATGACAGGGGTAGGCACTGAAGCTTTCTTT. Translated, it gives CASSFMTGVGTEAFF.

This clone occurred a few times. The gene calls are TRBV23-1 and TRBJ1-2; D is ambiguous. TRBV23-1 is placed among ORFs of uncertain function. With 0 bases removed from V and 10 bases from J, the gap between germline ends came to 12 bases. CDR3 length: 13 residues. DNA of the CDR3: TGCGCCAGCAGTCAATCGCAGGAGGAAGACTACACCTTC. Amino acids: CASSQSQEEDYTF.